Listed here is a single T cell receptor (beta chain). The antigen is unknown. The record originates from a study of PD-1 blockade in classical Hodgkin lymphoma. Study at large: Patients received nivolumab 3 mg/kg intravenously every 2 weeks.

Data came from immunoSEQ multiplex PCR; TCRdb stores just in-frame clones and leaves some out. The table includes 35,000 to 45,000 clones, under 75% detected once. Brentuximab vedotin exposure varied among the patients, all of whom had relapsed after autologous stem cell transplantation. Relapsed/refractory classical Hodgkin lymphoma patients had complete, partial or progressive responses. Study-level findings and limits: The study found that TCR diversity rose significantly by C4D1 in CD4+ but not CD8+ cells. The authors have not defined what causes the repertoire differences, possibly disease activity or prior therapy.

Germline-derived CDR1 and CDR2 are SEHNR and FQNEAQ (reference sequence). This CDR3 is 15 amino acids long. Between the trimmed V and J ends, which lost 5 bases and 4 bases, there was a span of 17 bases. The starting material was peripheral blood mononuclear cells (PBMCs), obtained before the second cycle of nivolumab. V and J are TRBV7-9 and TRBJ1-2, with a tentative D call TRBD1 (5 bases). This TCR was sampled from a human donor with classical Hodgkin lymphoma. In DNA form, the CDR3 reads TGTGCCAGCAGCCCCCGTGGGGGTTCAATCTATGGCTACACCTTC. As protein: CASSPRGGSIYGYTF.